The source of this T cell receptor beta chain is a study of blood T cell repertoires in COVID-19. For the study at large: Nucleic acid was either cDNA or gDNA, and it came from T cells, B-cell-depleted T cells, or PBMCs.

How the authors handled the data: Quantification of nucleated cells was approximated via reference gene primer amplification. Using immunoSEQ multiplex PCR, the repertoire was profiled, and TCRdb retains in-frame clones only, with some absent. V and J calls plus clone size are reproduced from that table; the DNA served to infer D and trimming. The table has about 320,000 clones, about nine tenths seen once. This CDR3 is built from 14 residues. The germline V gene has CDR1 MNHEY and CDR2 SMNVEV (reference sequence). After removal of 10 bases from V and 7 bases from J, the junction contained 12 bases not matched to a gene.

The sequenced material came from PBMCs or T cells enriched from blood (not recorded which). The chain links TRBV27 to TRBJ2-1; 8 positions match TRBD1. The receptor was isolated from a woman aged 18-29 years who had recovered from COVID-19. CDR3 bases: TGTGCCACCGCGGGGCAGGGGGCATTTAATGAGCAGTTCTTC. Protein sequence: CATAGQGAFNEQFF.